This is a list of T cell receptor beta chains from one sample in a study of T cell responses to AZD1222 COVID-19 vaccine. Here immunoSEQ multiplex PCR was the method, and the copy in TCRdb shows in-frame clones only, minus some. The data show 150,000 to 250,000 clones, roughly 92% seen once. The sequenced sample was peripheral blood, obtained 28 days after the second AZD1222 dose. Every receptor here comes from an adult who received the AZD1222 COVID-19 vaccine. The CDR3 runs from the conserved cysteine through the conserved F or W. A D gene is named only where the DNA matches it firmly. Where a row states a size, it is once, few, many or the class of an expanded clone; other rows omit it.

NA	TRBV14	TRBJ1-1	NA	TGTGCCAGCAGCGATATGGCACATAGGGGGGACACTGAAGCTTTCTTT	CASSDMAHRGDTEAFF
NA	TRBV27	TRBJ2-5	NA	TGTGCCAGCAGTTTATTGGCGGGTCAAGAGACCCAGTACTTC	CASSLLAGQETQYF
NA	TRBV12-3/TRBV12-4	TRBJ2-2	NA	TGTGCCAGCAGTTTATCTTGGACCGGGGAGCTGTTTTTT	CASSLSWTGELFF
NA	TRBV4-3	TRBJ2-2	NA	TGCGCCAGCAGCCAAGAGGACACCAGGGGCACCGGGGAGCTGTTTTTT	CASSQEDTRGTGELFF
NA	TRBV6-1	TRBJ1-4	NA	TGTGCCAGCAGTGAGCTGGGGTCAACTAATGAAAAACTGTTTTTT	CASSELGSTNEKLFF
NA	TRBV4-2	TRBJ1-6	NA	TGTGCCAGCAGCCCAAATTCAGGCTATTCACCCCTCCACTTT	CASSPNSGYSPLHF
NA	TRBV29-1	TRBJ1-1	NA	TGCAGCGTTGAATCGAACAGAGATGAAGCTTTCTTT	CSVESNRDEAFF
NA	TRBV5-5	TRBJ1-1	NA	TGTGCCAGCAGCCGGAGGGACATCCGGATCGATCGGAACACTGAAGCTTTCTTT	CASSRRDIRIDRNTEAFF
NA	TRBV6-5	TRBJ2-1	once	TGTGCCAGCAGTTACAATCCCCCGGGTGGGGAGCAGTTCTTC	CASSYNPPGGEQFF
TRBD1	TRBV7-3	TRBJ2-7	NA	TGTGCCAGCAGCTTGACTGGACAGGTATCCGACGAGCAGTACTTC	CASSLTGQVSDEQYF
TRBD1	TRBV19	TRBJ2-3	NA	TGTGCCAGTAGTAATTTTGACAGGGCACTCACAGATACGCAGTATTTT	CASSNFDRALTDTQYF
NA	TRBV7-9	TRBJ1-6	NA	TGTGCCAGCAGCCTCAGTCCCAGGGTCGATTCACCCCTCCACTTT	CASSLSPRVDSPLHF
NA	TRBV12-3/TRBV12-4	TRBJ1-2	NA	TGTGCCAGCAGTTTAGGGGGACGTCGTGGCTACACCTTC	CASSLGGRRGYTF
NA	TRBV9	TRBJ2-7	NA	TGTGCCAGCAGCGTAGGTCGGACTTCCTACGAGCAGTACTTC	CASSVGRTSYEQYF
NA	TRBV27	TRBJ1-5	NA	TGTGCCAGCAGTCCTGTCAGCGGGGCTTGGCAGCCCCAGCATTTT	CASSPVSGAWQPQHF
NA	TRBV4-3	TRBJ2-5	NA	TGCGCCAGCAGCCAAGTGCCGGGGCGCGAGGAGACCCAGTACTTC	CASSQVPGREETQYF
NA	TRBV9	TRBJ1-6	NA	TGTGCCAGCAGCGTAGTTCAGGATAATTCACCCCTCCACTTT	CASSVVQDNSPLHF
NA	TRBV28	TRBJ1-3	NA	TGTGCCAGCAGTTCCCCCGACTTTCACTCTGGAAACACCATATATTTT	CASSSPDFHSGNTIYF
NA	TRBV28	TRBJ1-2	NA	TGTGCCAGCAGTTACGGACAGCTCTATGGCTACACCTTC	CASSYGQLYGYTF
NA	TRBV6-5	TRBJ2-1	once	TGTGCCAGCAGTTTCGGGGGATTCTACAATGAGCAGTTCTTC	CASSFGGFYNEQFF
TRBD1	TRBV5-5	TRBJ1-4	NA	TGTGCCAGCAGCCCTCAGACAGGGGGTAATGAAAAACTGTTTTTT	CASSPQTGGNEKLFF
NA	TRBV6-1	TRBJ1-3	once	TGTGCCAGCAGTGAACAGGGTGCCGGAAACACCATATATTTT	CASSEQGAGNTIYF
TRBD2	TRBV10-3	TRBJ2-5	NA	TGTGCCATCAGTGAAAACGGGGGGCAAGAGACCCAGTACTTC	CAISENGGQETQYF
NA	TRBV5-1	TRBJ1-6	NA	TGCGCCAGCAGCTTGGCACCAGGGTATAATTCACCCCTCCACTTT	CASSLAPGYNSPLHF
NA	TRBV7-8	TRBJ1-1	NA	TGTGCCAGCAGCTTAGCGTTAACGGTGAACACTGAAGCTTTCTTT	CASSLALTVNTEAFF
NA	TRBV10-3	TRBJ1-3	few	TGTGCCATCAGTGCCGGGGGGGCGCTTGGAAACACCATATATTTT	CAISAGGALGNTIYF
NA	TRBV3-1/TRBV3-2	TRBJ1-4	NA	TGTGCCAGCAGCCTAAATGAAAAACTGTTTTTT	CASSLNEKLFF
NA	TRBV5-1	TRBJ1-4	NA	TGCGCCAGCAGAGTTGGTATAGGGGCGAATGAAAAACTGTTTTTT	CASRVGIGANEKLFF
NA	TRBV29-1	TRBJ1-2	NA	TGCAGCGTTGGACTGAGGGGACGTCGGAACTATGGCTACACCTTC	CSVGLRGRRNYGYTF
TRBD1	TRBV5-8	TRBJ1-1	NA	TGTGCCAGTAGACCCCCGGGACAGGACACTGAAGCTTTCTTT	CASRPPGQDTEAFF
TRBD1	TRBV2	TRBJ2-7	NA	TGTGCCAGCAGTCACCGGGACAGGGTTCGTGAGCAGTACTTC	CASSHRDRVREQYF
NA	TRBV6-5	TRBJ2-1	NA	TGTGCCAGTTGGACTCTCGCTTTGCGGAATGAGCAGTTCTTC	CASWTLALRNEQFF
NA	TRBV19	TRBJ1-5	NA	TGTGCCAGTAGTATCAGGGGATTGAACAATCAGCCCCAGCATTTT	CASSIRGLNNQPQHF
NA	TRBV19	TRBJ1-2	NA	TGTGCCAGTACCTCGGACGGGCCTCGGGGCTACACCTTC	CASTSDGPRGYTF
NA	TRBV5-8	TRBJ2-1	NA	TGTGCCAGCAGCCCCCTCCTCAATGAGCAGTTCTTC	CASSPLLNEQFF
NA	TRBV10-1	TRBJ1-3	NA	TGCGCCAGCAGCCCTCTTAACTCTGGAAACACCATATATTTT	CASSPLNSGNTIYF
NA	TRBV3-1/TRBV3-2	TRBJ2-5	once	TGTGCCAGCAGCCAAGAGCTGGGGTCGGAGACCCAGTACTTC	CASSQELGSETQYF
NA	TRBV10-2	TRBJ2-7	NA	TGCGCCAGCAGTCCCGGGACTTCCCAAGGCGAGCAGTACTTC	CASSPGTSQGEQYF
NA	TRBV6-6	TRBJ1-6	NA	TGTGCCAGCAGTCGATCCTGGACAGACAATTCACCCCTCCACTTT	CASSRSWTDNSPLHF
NA	TRBV18	TRBJ1-3	NA	TGTGCCAGCTCACTTTATGGCGACTCTGGAAACACCATATATTTT	CASSLYGDSGNTIYF
NA	TRBV7-8	TRBJ1-2	NA	TGTGCCAGCAGCTCCGCGGGGGGGACCAACTATGGCTACACCTTC	CASSSAGGTNYGYTF
NA	TRBV12-3/TRBV12-4	TRBJ1-5	NA	TGTGCCAGCAAAAGTAGCAATCAGCCCCAGCATTTT	CASKSSNQPQHF